This TCR beta chain derives from a study of blood T cell repertoires in COVID-19. About the research overall: Acute-phase and convalescent COVID-19 samples originated in the United States, Italy and Spain. T cells, B-cell-depleted T cells, or PBMCs provided the cDNA or gDNA that served as material.

In germline, CDR1 is MNHEY, CDR2 SMNVEV (reference sequence). CDR3 length equals 15 residues. V dropped 6 bases and J dropped 6; count of bases not matched to a gene: 10. As originally analysed: How many nucleated cells were present was estimated from reference gene primer amplification. The repertoire was sequenced with immunoSEQ multiplex PCR; TCRdb's copy has only in-frame clones and lacks some. V and J calls and clone size follow that table, whereas D and trimming were derived from the DNA. This table has roughly 100,000 clones, about four fifths appearing once. The TCR comes from a man in his fifties or sixties with acute or convalescent COVID-19. The chain recombines TRBV27 with TRBJ2-2, with 7 bases identical to TRBD1. The sequenced sample was peripheral blood. In DNA form, the CDR3 reads TGTGCCAGCAGCAAAATTAACCAGGGGGCCGGGGAGCTGTTTTTT. It translates to CASSKINQGAGELFF.